This T cell receptor (beta chain) was captured in a study of CD8+ T cells in alopecia areata listed by TCRdb under 2018. Regarding the complete study: In both human patients and the C3H/HeJ mouse model, the study applied high-throughput TCRbeta sequencing to look at T cell clonal expansion in alopecia areata. Scalp tissue and sorted CD4+ and CD8+ peripheral blood T cells from patchy and totalis/universalis alopecia areata patients and from healthy controls were covered by human TCRbeta sequencing. Scalp clonality was compared among normal scalp (n=4), patchy alopecia areata scalp (n=8), and alopecia totalis/universalis scalp (n=8). The RNA source kit depended on sample type: the PAXgene miRNA kit for fixed scalp, the miRNeasy kit for PBMCs, and the RNeasy kit for mouse skin. immunoSEQ multiplex PCR using 35 Vbeta forward primers and 13 Jbeta reverse primers was used to amplify TCRbeta CDR3 regions.

From the germline V gene, CDR1 is SGHDT and CDR2 is YYEEEE. The CDR3 holds 14 amino acids from the cysteine to the phenylalanine. The DNA shown is the 42-base CDR3, in frame from base 1. Results and caveats for the whole study, not just this receptor: Lesional scalp, especially in alopecia totalis/universalis, showed higher clonality and more expanded CD8+ clones than normal scalp, suggesting antigenic drive. Resident alphabeta T cells in normal human skin are also sequenced, complicating scalp TCR repertoire analysis, unlike mouse skin dominated by gammadelta T cells. Shared TCR sequences between patients were less evident than in mice, which may be partly attributable to HLA diversity in the patient population.

After PBMCs were isolated by density centrifugation and stained for CD3, CD4 and CD8, a FACSAria was used to sort CD4+ and CD8+ T cells. Scalp biopsies and blood samples were provided by unaffected controls. Remarks on this clone: Which antigen it targets is not known. Nothing much larger sits one base from this clone, and base qualities are not available.

The library came from the immunoSEQ multiplex PCR assay. For TCR sequencing, RNA was extracted from every sample and reverse transcribed into cDNA to serve as template. First-strand cDNA was synthesized using SuperScript III with a 2:1 mix of oligo-dT and random hexamers. A synthetic immune receptor repertoire was used to gauge amplification bias, and whatever bias remained was removed computationally. Per the original workflow: Raw reads were preprocessed to remove errors, and CDR3 was defined according to IMGT conventions as the region from the conserved cysteine to phenylalanine. To get clonality, Shannon entropy was normalized by log2 of the number of productive unique TCRs and the result was subtracted from 1. Whether scalp clones were CD4 or CD8 was inferred by matching scalp TCRbeta sequences against CD4 and CD8 repertoires sorted from blood. Imported from immuneACCESS, the table was reduced by TCRdb to in-frame sequences with V and J called. These copies leave out some clones; in studies compared against another copy, an unresolved V gene accounts for under half, and the cause of the remainder is not known. V and J calls and clone size are those listed in that table; D and trimming were worked out from the DNA. In all, the sample holds under 150,000 clones, and 62% of those were seen once. 36% of the sample lies in the top ten.

The sequencing sample was made of CD8+ T cells sorted from blood. The rearranged chain carries TRBV5-6 and TRBJ2-7; 10 bases in between match TRBD2. This clonotype was sampled from a human donor in good health. The DNA sequence follows: TGTGCTTCCAGCAGGCTAGCGGGAGCCTACGAGCAGTACTTC. Translated, this is CASSRLAGAYEQYF.